A single sample gave rise to the 4 T cell receptor beta chains below, sequenced in a study of vaccination and CD4 T cells after COVID-19. These receptors lack a known antigen. The Oncomine TCR Beta short-read assay was applied to DNA of cultured CD4+ T cells. MiXCR, applied by TCRdb to the PCR reads, yields one record per CDR3 protein. The repertoire consists of 25,000 or so distinct CDR3 sequences, with roughly 50% occurring once and the leading ten covering about 3%. Treatment noted: roughly 10-day PBMC culture with coronavirus spike peptide pools or control peptides (ViraFEST assay). Sequencing was carried out using CD4+ T cells from blood, cultured in vitro. These receptor sequences come from a human donor who had recovered from COVID-19.

The table lists this clonotype with a few counts. The chain couples TRBV20-1 to TRBJ2-5, with 12 bases fitting TRBD1. The CDR3 has 14 residues. The germline CDR1 and CDR2 sequences are DFQATT and SNEGSKA (reference sequence). Germline trimming cut 3 bases from V and 1 base from J; bases unmatched to any gene: 0. The DNA for the CDR3 is TGCAGTGCTAGGGGACAGGGGGCCCAAGAGACCCAGTACTTC. As protein: CSARGQGAQETQYF.

This clonotype was detected a few times. The chain is built from TRBV19 and TRBJ1-5; TRBD1 might be the D (5 bases). V shed 7 bases and J shed 0 bases, with 7 bases lying between them. This CDR3 spans 13 amino acids. Germline V lookup: CDR1 LNHDA, CDR2 SQIVND (reference sequence). The CDR3 nucleotides read TGTGCCAGTAAGGGGATTAGCAATCAGCCCCAGCATTTT. Translating gives CASKGISNQPQHF.

The chain joins TRBV20-1 to TRBJ2-7, with D possibly matching TRBD2 (6 bases). Trimming took off 1 base at V and 7 bases at J, with 20 bases between the two ends. Looked up from germline, CDR1 is DFQATT and CDR2 is SNEGSKA (reference sequence). The CDR3 spans 15 residues. For the CDR3, the DNA is TGCAGTGCTAGAGCACAAAGAGGGCGAGGAGGGGAGCAGTACTTC. Its translation: CSARAQRGRGGEQYF.

The V and J genes are TRBV10-1 and TRBJ2-7; 10 bases are shared with TRBD1. There are 14 residues in the CDR3. Trimming removed 7 bases from V and 3 bases from J; junction bases left unmatched: 6. Looked up from germline, CDR1 is WNHNN and CDR2 is SYGVQD (reference sequence). As DNA, the CDR3 is TGCGCCAGCACTACGGGACAGGGGATCTACGAGCAGTACTTC. Its protein product is CASTTGQGIYEQYF.